Following are 14 T cell receptor beta chains from one sample sequenced in a study of human T cells and chemical hapten exposure. TCRdb reprocessed the RACE reads via MiXCR and lists one record per CDR3 protein. The table records 55,000 to 75,000 distinct CDR3 sequences, around 12% of them present only once. Time point defined: patch test 3, about 24 weeks after DPC sensitization. As for treatment: therapeutic diphenylcyclopropenone sensitization with weekly scalp DPC. The sample here was whole blood, taken in connection with sensitization to the hapten diphenylcyclopropenone (DPC). The origin of the receptors is a man aged 25 to 45 with alopecia areata. Some clones in this sample may be carry-over from other donors' samples.

This clonotype came up a few times. The V and J genes are TRBV10-3 and TRBJ2-5; D is uncertain. Looked up from germline, CDR1 is ENHRY and CDR2 is SYGVKD. Trimming pared 6 bases from V and 2 bases from J, leaving 4 bases between. CDR3 length equals 11 residues. CDR3 nucleotide sequence: TGTGCCATCAGGCAACAAGAGACCCAGTACTTC. This encodes CAIRQQETQYF.

The chain couples TRBV9 to TRBJ1-1; 8 bases agree with TRBD1. V shed 0 bases and J 1 base; nucleotides not matched to a gene: 2. From germline, CDR1 is SGDLS and CDR2 YYNGEE. The CDR3 consists of 15 residues. CDR3 nucleotide sequence: TGTGCCAGCAGCGTAGGTACAGGGGGGAACACTGAAGCTTTCTTT. This codes for CASSVGTGGNTEAFF.

The chain joins TRBV28 to TRBJ1-5; unclear D gene. Trimming pared 5 bases from V and 0 bases from J, leaving 11 bases between. This CDR3 comprises 15 residues. The germline gives CDR1 MDHEN, CDR2 SYDVKM. The CDR3 nucleotides read TGTGCCAGCAGTCCCGCGGACCATAGCAATCAGCCCCAGCATTTT. Amino acids: CASSPADHSNQPQHF. Together with reference TRBV28 and TRBJ1-5, the CDR3 gives the full variable domain: DVKVTQSSRYLVKRTGEKVFLECVQDMDHENMFWYRQDPGLGLRLIYFSYDVKMKEKGDIPEGYSVSREKKERFSLILESASTNQTSMYLCASSPADHSNQPQHFGDGTRLSIL.

The rearrangement joins TRBV28 to TRBJ1-2; 7 positions match TRBD1. J lost 8 bases, V lost 6 bases, and 12 bases had no gene match. CDR3 size: 14 residues. The germline V gene encodes CDR1 MDHEN and CDR2 SYDVKM. CDR3 sequence reads: CASRETGREWGYTF. CDR3 sequence (DNA): TGTGCCAGCAGAGAGACAGGGAGAGAGTGGGGCTACACCTTC.

This chain joins TRBV19 and TRBJ2-1, with TRBD2 matching over 9 bases. V shed 6 bases, J shed 2 bases, and the junction held 8 bases outside the gene matches. The CDR3 consists of 16 residues. Germline-derived CDR1 and CDR2 are LNHDA and SQIVND (reference sequence). The CDR3 DNA reads TGTGCCAGTAGCCGGAACCCTAGCGGGGCCTACAATGAGCAGTTCTTC. Translating it yields CASSRNPSGAYNEQFF.

V gene TRBV10-3 combines with J gene TRBJ2-7, with D perhaps being TRBD1 or TRBD2 (5 bases each). The CDR3 is made up of 12 amino acids. Deletions cut 10 bases from V and 4 bases from J, with 14 bases between. Per the germline V gene, CDR1 is ENHRY and CDR2 is SYGVKD. CDR3 residues: CATKTAEYEQYF. CDR3 coding DNA: TGTGCCACTAAGACAGCGGAATACGAGCAGTACTTC.

This clonotype came up a few times. The chain employs TRBV18 and TRBJ1-5; possible D gene TRBD1, 6 bases. Germline CDR1 is KGHSH and CDR2 is LQKENI. CDR3 length equals 16 residues. Trimming removed 3 bases from V and 7 bases from J, with 19 bases in between. CDR3 protein: CASSPSGTLGGQPQHF. The CDR3 DNA sequence: TGTGCCAGCTCACCTTCCGGGACACTCGGAGGGCAGCCCCAGCATTTT. The full variable domain, in which reference TRBV18 and TRBJ1-5 provide the parts outside the CDR3, is NAGVMQNPRHLVRRRGQEARLRCSPMKGHSHVYWYRQLPEEGLKFMVYLQKENIIDESGMPKERFSAEFPKEGPSILRIQQVVRGDSAAYFCASSPSGTLGGQPQHFGDGTRLSIL.

Concerning this clonotype itself: This may arise from a read error, as a much more abundant clone is one base away. The rearrangement links TRBV7-3 to TRBJ2-2; D remains ambiguous. CDR3 length: 15 amino acids. CDR1 is SGHTA and CDR2 is FQGTGA in the germline V gene. V was pared by 5 bases and J by 7 bases, with 17 bases between. CDR3 sequence reads: CASSTASPHGGELFF. CDR3 DNA: TGTGCCAGCAGCACCGCCAGCCCCCATGGCGGGGAGCTGTTTTTT.

The rearrangement uses TRBV5-1 and TRBJ1-2; D is undetermined. V gave up 0 bases and J gave up 2 bases, with 11 bases separating them. Germline CDR1 is SGHRS and CDR2 is YFSETQ. The CDR3 extends over 15 amino acids. The CDR3: CASSLDPLQNYGYTF. The CDR3 bases are TGCGCCAGCAGCTTGGATCCACTTCAGAACTATGGCTACACCTTC.

In its sample, this clonotype was seen many times. The rearrangement links TRBV28 to TRBJ2-3; 8 bases match TRBD2. In germline, CDR1 is MDHEN, CDR2 SYDVKM. Trimming took 6 bases from V and 5 from J; bases not matched to a gene: 7. The CDR3 is made up of 14 amino acids. CDR3 bases: TGTGCCAGCAGCACGGGACTAGTCGGAGATACGCAGTATTTT. Translating it yields CASSTGLVGDTQYF.

The chain uses TRBV7-8 and TRBJ1-2; 11 bases agree with TRBD1. Germline CDR1 SGHVS, CDR2 FQNEAQ. V trimming: 1 base; J trimming: 8 bases; junction bases outside the gene matches: 9. This CDR3 contains 16 residues. This CDR3 is CASSLVLDRGLQGYTF. The CDR3 nucleotides are TGTGCCAGCAGCTTAGTTTTGGACAGGGGGCTTCAGGGCTACACCTTC. Variable domain in full (rest from reference TRBV7-8 and TRBJ1-2): GAGVSQSPRYKVAKRGQDVALRCDPISGHVSLFWYQQALGQGPEFLTYFQNEAQLDKSGLPSDRFFAERPEGSVSTLKIQRTQQEDSAVYLCASSLVLDRGLQGYTFGSGTRLTVV.

Ten or more counts support this clonotype. The chain carries TRBV7-9 and TRBJ2-2, with D possibly TRBD1 on 5 matching bases. Germline CDR1 is SEHNR and CDR2 is FQNEAQ (reference sequence). This CDR3 is built from 14 residues. Trimming stripped 3 bases from V and 4 bases from J, with 9 bases between. The CDR3, as DNA: TGTGCCAGCAGCTTTTTCAGGGTCACCGGGGAGCTGTTTTTT. It yields the protein CASSFFRVTGELFF.

The gene calls are TRBV9 and TRBJ2-7, with a possible D match to TRBD1 (5 bases). Trimming took off 0 bases at V and 6 bases at J, with 10 bases between the two ends. The CDR3 spans 13 residues. Germline lookup yields CDR1 SGDLS and CDR2 YYNGEE. The CDR3 nucleotides are TGTGCCAGCAGCGTAGAGGGGAAAGGCGAGCAGTACTTC. Protein product: CASSVEGKGEQYF.

This clonotype was detected many times. The chain links TRBV20-1 to TRBJ1-1; perhaps TRBD1 as D (6 bases). Trimming cost V 5 bases and J 2 bases, with 12 bases left between them. The CDR3 consists of 13 residues. Germline V gene data show CDR1 as DFQATT and CDR2 as SNEGSKA (reference sequence). The DNA of the CDR3 is TGCAGTGCTTCCCGGGACACAAACACTGAAGCTTTCTTT. Its translation: CSASRDTNTEAFF.